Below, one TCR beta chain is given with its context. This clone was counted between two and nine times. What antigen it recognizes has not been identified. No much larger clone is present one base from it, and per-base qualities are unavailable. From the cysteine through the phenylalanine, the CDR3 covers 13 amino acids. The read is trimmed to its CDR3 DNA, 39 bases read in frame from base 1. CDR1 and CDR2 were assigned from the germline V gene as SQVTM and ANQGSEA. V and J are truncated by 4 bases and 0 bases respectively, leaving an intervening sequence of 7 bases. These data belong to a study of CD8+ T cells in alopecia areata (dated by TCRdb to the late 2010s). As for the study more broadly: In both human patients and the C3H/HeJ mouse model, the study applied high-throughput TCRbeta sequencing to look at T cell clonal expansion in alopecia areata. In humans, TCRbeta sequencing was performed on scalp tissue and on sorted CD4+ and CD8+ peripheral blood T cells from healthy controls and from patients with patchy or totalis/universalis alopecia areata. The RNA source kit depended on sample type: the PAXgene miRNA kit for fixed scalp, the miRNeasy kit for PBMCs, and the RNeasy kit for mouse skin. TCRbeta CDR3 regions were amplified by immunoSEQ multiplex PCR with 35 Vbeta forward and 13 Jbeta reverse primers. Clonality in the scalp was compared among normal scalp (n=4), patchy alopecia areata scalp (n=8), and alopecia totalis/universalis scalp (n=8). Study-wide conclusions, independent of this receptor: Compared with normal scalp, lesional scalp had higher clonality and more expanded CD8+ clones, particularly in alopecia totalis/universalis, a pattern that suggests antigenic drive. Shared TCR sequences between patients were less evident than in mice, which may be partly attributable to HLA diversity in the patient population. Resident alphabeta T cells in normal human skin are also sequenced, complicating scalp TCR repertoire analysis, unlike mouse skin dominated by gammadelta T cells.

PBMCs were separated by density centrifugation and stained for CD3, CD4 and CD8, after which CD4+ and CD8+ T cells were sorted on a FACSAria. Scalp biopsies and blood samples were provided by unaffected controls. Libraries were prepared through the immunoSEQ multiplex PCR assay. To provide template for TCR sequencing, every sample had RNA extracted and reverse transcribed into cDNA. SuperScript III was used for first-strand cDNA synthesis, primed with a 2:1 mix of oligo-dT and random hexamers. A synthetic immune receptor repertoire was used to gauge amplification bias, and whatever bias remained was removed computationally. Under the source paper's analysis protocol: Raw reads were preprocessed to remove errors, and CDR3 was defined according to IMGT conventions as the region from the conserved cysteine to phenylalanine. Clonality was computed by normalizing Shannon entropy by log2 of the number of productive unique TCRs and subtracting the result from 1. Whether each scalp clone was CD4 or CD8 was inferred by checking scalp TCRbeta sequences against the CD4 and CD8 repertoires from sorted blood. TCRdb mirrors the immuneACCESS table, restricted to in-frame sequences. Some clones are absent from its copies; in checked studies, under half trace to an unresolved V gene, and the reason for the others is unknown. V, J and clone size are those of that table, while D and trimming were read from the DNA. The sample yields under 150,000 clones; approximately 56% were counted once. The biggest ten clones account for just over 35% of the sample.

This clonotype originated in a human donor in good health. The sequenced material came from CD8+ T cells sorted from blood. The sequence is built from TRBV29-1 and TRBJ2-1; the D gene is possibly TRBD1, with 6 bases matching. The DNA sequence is TGCAGCGTTGCAGGGGTCTCCTACAATGAGCAGTTCTTC. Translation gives CSVAGVSYNEQFF.